Listed here are 24 T cell receptor beta chains from one sample, sequenced in a study of blood T cell repertoires in COVID-19. This table comes from immunoSEQ multiplex PCR, and its TCRdb copy is limited to in-frame clones, with some not included. Of roughly 100,000 clones in the sample, 81% were seen once. Specimen: peripheral blood. Receptors were obtained from a man aged 80 or over with COVID-19, enrolled during active disease.

The rearrangement links TRBV5-1 to TRBJ2-7; D may be TRBD1 (5 bases). V lost 2 bases and J 4 bases, leaving 10 bases between the germline ends. Germline CDR1 reads SGHRS; CDR2 reads YFSETQ. The CDR3 has 13 residues. The DNA of the CDR3 is TGCGCCAGCAGCTTCAAGACAGAGTACGAGCAGTACTTC. Amino acids: CASSFKTEYEQYF.

This sequence joins TRBV6-1 and TRBJ2-1, with 8 bases that match TRBD1. With 2 bases clipped from V and 5 bases from J, the junction kept 11 bases outside the gene matches. CDR3 length equals 17 residues. Germline V lookup: CDR1 MNHNS, CDR2 SASEGT. Written as DNA, the CDR3 is TGTGCCAGCAGTGAATATGGGACAGGCAATTTCCACAATGAGCAGTTCTTC. This codes for CASSEYGTGNFHNEQFF.

The chain recombines TRBV19 with TRBJ2-2; D gene uncertain. V was shortened by 7 bases and J by 6 bases, with 15 bases between the two germline ends. Germline V gene lookup returns CDR1 LNHDA and CDR2 SQIVND (reference sequence). The CDR3 contains 14 residues. The CDR3 sequence: CASKPRSKSGELFF. CDR3 DNA sequence: TGTGCCAGTAAGCCTCGATCAAAGTCCGGGGAGCTGTTTTTT.

This clone appeared a few times. The rearrangement uses TRBV10-3 and TRBJ2-7, with D uncertain. The CDR3 covers 12 residues. V was pared by 5 bases and J by 4 bases, with 9 bases between. Germline lookup yields CDR1 ENHRY and CDR2 SYGVKD. CDR3 DNA: TGTGCCATCAGTTTCCACATTTACGAGCAGTACTTC. The encoded protein is CAISFHIYEQYF.

V gene TRBV23-1 combines with J gene TRBJ2-1; 7 bases fit TRBD2. TRBV23-1 falls under the ORF class, with uncertain function. The CDR3 loop spans 13 amino acids. Trimming removed 3 bases from V and 6 bases from J; junction bases left unmatched: 2. The CDR3 loop is CASSHAGVNEQFF. CDR3 coding DNA: TGCGCCAGCAGTCATGCGGGGGTCAATGAGCAGTTCTTC.

The chain employs TRBV7-2 and TRBJ1-2, with 8 nucleotides matching TRBD1. After removal of 3 bases from V and 6 bases from J, the junction contained 6 bases not matched to a gene. This CDR3 contains 14 residues. Germline lookup yields CDR1 SGHTA and CDR2 FQGNSA. CDR3 sequence: CASSFLDRGNGYTF. The CDR3 DNA sequence: TGTGCCAGCAGCTTCCTCGACAGGGGTAATGGCTACACCTTC.

The gene calls are TRBV5-6 and TRBJ2-7, with D perhaps matching TRBD1 (7 bases). Germline assignment: CDR1 SGHDT and CDR2 YYEEEE. This CDR3 spans 14 amino acids. Trimming removed 5 bases at V and 4 bases at J, with 16 bases between. The CDR3 region has the DNA TGTGCCAGCAGTCGACAGGGAGGTTTGTACGAGCAGTACTTC. Its protein is CASSRQGGLYEQYF.

The DNA for the CDR3 is TGCGCCAGCAGCGACGACAGGATTAGGAATTCACCCCTCCACTTT. It specifies CASSDDRIRNSPLHF. The rearrangement uses TRBV5-1 and TRBJ1-6, with D maybe TRBD1 (6 bases). The ends were cut back, 4 bases at V and 7 bases at J, with 15 bases in the middle. The CDR3 has 15 amino acids. Germline CDR1 and CDR2: SGHRS and YFSETQ.

This clone was detected a few times. The rearrangement uses TRBV21-1 and TRBJ1-1; the DNA was not used to check the table's D call, TRBD1. TRBV21-1 is marked as a pseudogene. This CDR3 comprises 15 residues. The CDR3 here is CASVAQGPIPEKAFF. CDR3 DNA: TGTGCCAGCGTTGCTCAGGGGCCAATCCCGGAGAAAGCTTTCTTT.

The chain combines TRBV5-4 with TRBJ1-2; TRBD1 matches 11 bases. Trimming removed 4 bases from V and 5 bases from J; junction bases left unmatched: 10. The CDR3 covers 16 residues. Germline assignment: CDR1 SGHNT and CDR2 YYREEE (reference sequence). CDR3 sequence (DNA): TGTGCCAGCAGCAAAAACGGACAGGGGGCTGTGTATGGCTACACCTTC. This codes for CASSKNGQGAVYGYTF. The whole variable domain, filled in from reference TRBV5-4 and TRBJ1-2, reads ETGVTQSPTHLIKTRGQQVTLRCSSQSGHNTVSWYQQALGQGPQFIFQYYREEENGRGNFPPRFSGLQFPNYSSELNVNALELDDSALYLCASSKNGQGAVYGYTFGSGTRLTVV.

This chain links TRBV5-1 with TRBJ2-1, with TRBD1 identical over 7 bases. Germline V lookup: CDR1 SGHRS, CDR2 YFSETQ. The CDR3 loop spans 15 amino acids. The trim removed 2 bases at V and 6 bases at J, leaving 8 bases unmatched. DNA of the CDR3: TGCGCCAGCAGCTTTAGCTTCGGGACAGCCAATGAGCAGTTCTTC. It specifies CASSFSFGTANEQFF.

The chain carries TRBV5-4 and TRBJ1-1; maybe TRBD1 (5 bases). The germline gives CDR1 SGHNT, CDR2 YYREEE (reference sequence). The ends were cut back, 4 bases at V and 8 bases at J, with 18 bases in the middle. The length of the CDR3 is 14 residues. The CDR3: CASSAGPYFSEAFF. The CDR3 DNA follows: TGTGCCAGCAGCGCAGGGCCTTATTTTTCGGAAGCTTTCTTT.

Only a few counts were recorded for this clone. The gene calls are TRBV2 and TRBJ2-7; D is uncertain. Trimming pared 4 bases from V and 1 base from J, leaving 17 bases between. The CDR3 has 16 residues. CDR1 is SNHLY, CDR2 FYNNEI, per germline. The CDR3 reads CASSGWSLVRSYEQYF. CDR3 sequence (DNA): TGTGCCAGCAGTGGGTGGAGCCTTGTGCGTTCCTACGAGCAGTACTTC.

This chain links TRBV7-9 with TRBJ2-6; 7 bases line up with TRBD2. V lost 4 bases and J lost 7; bases outside the gene matches: 1. Germline V gene lookup returns CDR1 SEHNR and CDR2 FQNEAQ (reference sequence). This CDR3 region has 13 residues. The CDR3 coding sequence is TGTGCCAGCAGCTCGGGGGGTGCCAACGTCCTGACTTTC. This gives the protein CASSSGGANVLTF.

Concerning this clone: The junction does not match germline at one end; this may be a read error. The V and J genes are TRBV7-9 and TRBJ2-1; D is ambiguous. The CDR3 runs 15 residues. Germline V gene lookup returns CDR1 SEHNR and CDR2 FQNEAQ (reference sequence). The CDR3 nucleotides are TGTGCCAGCAGCTCCCGGAAAGCAGATTACAGTGAGCAGTTCTTC. Residues: CASSSRKADYSEQFF.

This chain uses TRBV7-6 with TRBJ2-7; 11 positions match TRBD2. Looked up from germline, CDR1 is SGHVS and CDR2 is FNYEAQ. V trimming: 1 base; J trimming: 3 bases; junction bases outside the gene matches: 5. CDR3 length: 16 residues. The CDR3, as DNA: TGTGCCAGCAGCTTAGGGGTAGCGGGAGGGAACTACGAGCAGTACTTC. Its translation: CASSLGVAGGNYEQYF.

The chain links TRBV10-1 to TRBJ2-7, with unresolved D. Per germline, CDR1 WNHNN and CDR2 SYGVQD (reference sequence). V was cut by 6 bases and J by 2 bases, with 8 bases left in between. The length of the CDR3 is 12 residues. This chain's CDR3 is CASSTVPYEQYF. The CDR3 coding sequence is TGCGCCAGCAGCACGGTCCCCTACGAGCAGTACTTC.

CDR3 residues: CASRGGVETQYF. CDR3 DNA: TGTGCCAGCAGAGGGGGTGTAGAGACCCAGTACTTC. The chain combines TRBV11-2 with TRBJ2-5, with D possibly TRBD1 on 6 matching bases. This CDR3 contains 12 residues. V was pared by 6 bases and J by 4 bases, with 9 bases between. From germline, CDR1 is SGHAT and CDR2 FQNNGV.

The V call is TRBV18, the J call TRBJ2-7; 9 nucleotides agree with TRBD2. Trimming at V came to 3 bases and at J to 7 bases, leaving 7 bases not matched to a gene. The CDR3 spans 14 residues. Germline assignment: CDR1 KGHSH and CDR2 LQKENI. The CDR3 spells CASSPSLAGREQYF. CDR3 nucleotides: TGTGCCAGCTCACCCTCACTAGCGGGTAGAGAGCAGTACTTC.

This chain connects TRBV21-1 to TRBJ1-5; TRBD1 is taken as the D call from the table, unchecked against the DNA. TRBV21-1 is deemed a pseudogene. This CDR3 spans 21 amino acids. The CDR3 is CASSKVPPDRKIYIQNQPQHF. CDR3 sequence (DNA): TGTGCCAGCAGCAAAGTGCCCCCTGACAGGAAGATCTACATCCAAAATCAGCCCCAGCATTTT.

J is TRBJ2-7 and V is TRBV7-2, with 7 bases aligning to TRBD2. The V gene's germline CDR1 is SGHTA and CDR2 FQGNSA. The V segment lost 6 bases and the J segment 4 bases; nucleotides outside the gene matches: 6. The CDR3 length is 13 residues. CDR3 DNA: TGTGCCAGCAGGGGGGAGGGAACATACGAGCAGTACTTC. This translates into CASRGEGTYEQYF.

CDR3 loop: CASGGWTGGNQPQHF. In DNA, the CDR3 is TGTGCCAGTGGGGGATGGACAGGGGGCAATCAGCCCCAGCATTTT. The V and J genes are TRBV19 and TRBJ1-5; the match to TRBD1 covers 9 bases. This CDR3 comprises 15 residues. V lost 8 bases to trimming and J lost 2 bases; unmatched junction nucleotides: 7. CDR1 LNHDA and CDR2 SQIVND come from the germline V gene (reference sequence).

The chain has TRBV5-6 and TRBJ2-5; D is unclear. Trimming took off 4 bases at V and 1 base at J, with 11 bases between the two ends. CDR1 and CDR2 from the germline V gene are SGHDT and YYEEEE. This CDR3 spans 14 amino acids. CDR3 sequence (DNA): TGTGCCAGCAGCAGGCGCGGCGTCCAAGAGACCCAGTACTTC. This translates into CASSRRGVQETQYF.

This clone has a single count. This rearrangement joins TRBV19 to TRBJ1-6; 9 bases align to TRBD1. CDR3 length: 15 residues. The germline CDR1 and CDR2 sequences are LNHDA and SQIVND (reference sequence). The junction had 9 bases not matched to a gene; V was cut back by 6 bases and J by 9 bases. CDR3 DNA: TGTGCCAGTAGCCCGGGACAGGGTGTCAGTTCACCCCTCCACTTT. This codes for CASSPGQGVSSPLHF.